The text below deals with one T cell receptor (beta chain). The antigen is not known. Pooling covered second doses at about 4 or about 12 weeks. The data originate from a study of T cell responses to AZD1222 COVID-19 vaccine. Study conclusions and caveats: The donors showed a predominance of white British ancestry and of females, with possible underestimation of clonal diversity. The study found Spike-specific TCR breadth and depth rose after two AZD1222 doses. Spike-wide vaccine-associated CD4 TCRs dominated at 160-218 and 743-854.

TCRdb's table, derived via immunoSEQ multiplex PCR, lists solely in-frame clones and lacks some. The sample records some 140,000 clones, 89% being singletons. V lost 1 base to trimming and J lost 7 bases, with 10 bases between them. Germline assignment: CDR1 MNHNS and CDR2 SASEGT. The length of the CDR3 is 13 residues. The genes are TRBV6-1 and TRBJ1-2, with no clear D. This clonotype was sampled from an adult who received the AZD1222 COVID-19 vaccine. The sample consisted of peripheral blood, taken 28 days after the second AZD1222 dose. The CDR3 loop reads CASSEVAEAGYTF. The CDR3 DNA follows: TGTGCCAGCAGTGAAGTTGCGGAGGCTGGCTACACCTTC.